The T cell receptor (beta chain) under discussion was sequenced for a study of T cells in Graves' hyperthyroidism and ophthalmopathy. Broader study findings: Ophthalmopathy stood apart from stable hyperthyroidism in a 13 V-J model.

Remarks on this clonotype: As yet, its antigen is unknown.

The CDR3 loop spans 15 amino acids. Per germline, CDR1 MNHEY and CDR2 SVGAGI. The V and J ends lost 2 bases and 0 bases respectively, with 11 bases between them. Those patients with uncontrolled infection, other autoimmune disease, pregnancy or lactation were excluded. The study based diagnoses on clinical symptoms, serum thyroxine and TRAb, thyroid ultrasound and orbital computed tomography. Out of approximately 10 ml of fresh peripheral blood came the PBMCs. Amplification yielded TCR beta CDR3 regions, with RNA transcripts as the source. Using the HTBI primer set, a first-round RT-PCR was run on the TCR CDR3. Each CDR3 protein gets one entry after TCRdb re-called the multiplex PCR reads with MiXCR. Found here are 560,000 or so distinct CDR3 sequences, 20% of them singletons; the top ten hold over 45%.

The clonotype was recovered from a middle-aged man with Graves' ophthalmopathy. Input material: blood. The chain carries TRBV6-5 and TRBJ2-7; D not resolved. CDR3 coding DNA: TGTGCCAGCAGTTACGGTGGGCAAACCTCCTACGAGCAGTACTTC. This translates into CASSYGGQTSYEQYF.